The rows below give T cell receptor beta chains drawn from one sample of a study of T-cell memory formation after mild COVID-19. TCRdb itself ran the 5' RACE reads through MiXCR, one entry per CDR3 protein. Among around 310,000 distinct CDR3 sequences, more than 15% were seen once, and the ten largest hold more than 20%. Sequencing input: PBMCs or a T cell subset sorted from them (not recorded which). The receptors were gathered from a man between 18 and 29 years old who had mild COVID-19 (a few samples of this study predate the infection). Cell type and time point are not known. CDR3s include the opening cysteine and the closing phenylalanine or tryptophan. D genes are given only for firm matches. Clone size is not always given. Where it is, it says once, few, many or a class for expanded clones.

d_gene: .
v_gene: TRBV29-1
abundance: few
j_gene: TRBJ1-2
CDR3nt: TGCAGCGTTCACCGGGACTTGGGGTTCTATGGCTACACCTTC
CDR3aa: CSVHRDLGFYGYTF

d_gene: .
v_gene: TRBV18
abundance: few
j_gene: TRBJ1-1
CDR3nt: TGTGCCAGCTCACCAGAGAGGGGCAACAATGAAGCTTTCTTT
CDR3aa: CASSPERGNNEAFF

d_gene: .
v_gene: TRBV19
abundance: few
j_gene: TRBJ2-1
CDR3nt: TGTGCCAGTGGCGACTTCAGCTCCTACAATGAGCAGTTCTTC
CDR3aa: CASGDFSSYNEQFF

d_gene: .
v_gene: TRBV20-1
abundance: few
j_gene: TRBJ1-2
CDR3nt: TGCAGTGCCGACCGGGACAAAGACTATGGCTACACCTTC
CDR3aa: CSADRDKDYGYTF

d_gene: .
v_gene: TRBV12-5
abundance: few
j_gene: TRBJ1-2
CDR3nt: TGTGCTAGTGGTTTTGTCCCGGGACGGATATATGGCTACACCTTC
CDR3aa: CASGFVPGRIYGYTF

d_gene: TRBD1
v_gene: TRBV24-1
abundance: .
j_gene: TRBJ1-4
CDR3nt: TGTGCCACCAGAGACAGGACAGGGGACAGCGAAAAACTGTTTTTT
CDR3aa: CATRDRTGDSEKLFF

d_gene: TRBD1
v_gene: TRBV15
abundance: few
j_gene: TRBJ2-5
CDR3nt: TGTGCCACCAGCCGTGTAGATTACAGGGGACAAGAGACCCAGTACTTC
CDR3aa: CATSRVDYRGQETQYF

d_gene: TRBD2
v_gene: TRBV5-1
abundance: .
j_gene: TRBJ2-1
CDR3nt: TGCGCCAGCAGCTGGCCGGCGGGGACTAGCGGGGGTATAGATGAGCAGTTCTTC
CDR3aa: CASSWPAGTSGGIDEQFF

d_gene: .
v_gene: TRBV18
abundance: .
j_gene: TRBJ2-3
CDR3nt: TGTGCCAGCTCACCATCCCCGGGGACGGTTGCGCAGTATTTT
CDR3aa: CASSPSPGTVAQYF

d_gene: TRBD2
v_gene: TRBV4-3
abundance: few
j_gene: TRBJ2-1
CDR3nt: TGCGCCAGCAGCCAAAGTAGCGGGGGGGCCTACAATGAGCAGTTCTTC
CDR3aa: CASSQSSGGAYNEQFF

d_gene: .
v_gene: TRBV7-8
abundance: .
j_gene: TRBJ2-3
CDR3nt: TGTGCCAGCACCACGACAAGACTCACAGATACGCAGTATTTT
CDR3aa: CASTTTRLTDTQYF

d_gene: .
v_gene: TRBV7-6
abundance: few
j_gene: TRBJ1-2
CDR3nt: TGTGCCAGCAGCCCAACCACAACTCCGGGGTCTGACTATGGCTACACCTTC
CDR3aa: CASSPTTTPGSDYGYTF

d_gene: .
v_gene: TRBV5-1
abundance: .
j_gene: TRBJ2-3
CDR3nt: TGCGCCAGCAGCTTGGAAGGGGGGGTCACAGATACGCAGTATTTT
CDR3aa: CASSLEGGVTDTQYF

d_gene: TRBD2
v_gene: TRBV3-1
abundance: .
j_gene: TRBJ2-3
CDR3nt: TGTGCCAGCAGCCAAATTGCTAGCGGGGGTGATACGCAGTATTTT
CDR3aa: CASSQIASGGDTQYF

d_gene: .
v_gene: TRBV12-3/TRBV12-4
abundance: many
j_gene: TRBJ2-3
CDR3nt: TGTGCCAGCAGTTTATTCCAGTCTTTAGGGACAGATACGCAGTATTTT
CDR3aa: CASSLFQSLGTDTQYF

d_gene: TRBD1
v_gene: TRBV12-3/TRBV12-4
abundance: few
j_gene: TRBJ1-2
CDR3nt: TGTGCCAGCAGCCTAGGCCGGGACAGCTTTAACTATGGCTACACCTTC
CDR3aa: CASSLGRDSFNYGYTF

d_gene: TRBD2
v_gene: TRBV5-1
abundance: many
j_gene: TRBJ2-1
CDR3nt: TGCGCCAGCAGACGGCGACTAGCGGGGGCCGACAATGAGCAGTTCTTC
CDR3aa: CASRRRLAGADNEQFF

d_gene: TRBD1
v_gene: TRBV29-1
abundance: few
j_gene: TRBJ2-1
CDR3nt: TGCAGCGTTGAAATAGTTCTTGGGACAGGGGGCCAGTTGTCCTACAATGAGCAGTTCTTC
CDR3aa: CSVEIVLGTGGQLSYNEQFF

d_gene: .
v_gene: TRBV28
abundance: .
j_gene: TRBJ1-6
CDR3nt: TGTGCCAGCGCCGGGGATCGACCCGAGGCATATAATTCACCCCTCCACTTT
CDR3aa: CASAGDRPEAYNSPLHF

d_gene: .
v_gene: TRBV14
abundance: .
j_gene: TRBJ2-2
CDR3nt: TGTGCCAGCAGCCAAGTTTTCGGACAGCTAAACACCGGGGAGCTGTTTTTT
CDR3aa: CASSQVFGQLNTGELFF

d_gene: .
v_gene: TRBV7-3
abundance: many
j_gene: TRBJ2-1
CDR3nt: TGTGCCAGCAGCTTAGGCCCCAGCTCCTACAATGAGCAGTTCTTC
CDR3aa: CASSLGPSSYNEQFF

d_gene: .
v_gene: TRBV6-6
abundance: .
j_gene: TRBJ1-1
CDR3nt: TGTGCCAGCACCCTGGGGGCTGTTACTGAAGCTTTCTTT
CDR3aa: CASTLGAVTEAFF

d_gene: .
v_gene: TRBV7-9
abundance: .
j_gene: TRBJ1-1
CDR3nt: TGTGCCAGCACCCAGGGCAGGAACCGGAACACTGAAGCTTTCTTT
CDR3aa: CASTQGRNRNTEAFF

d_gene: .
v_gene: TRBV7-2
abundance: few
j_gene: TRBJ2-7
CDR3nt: TGTGCCAGCAGCTTATCCACAGCCCACGAGCAGTACTTC
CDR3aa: CASSLSTAHEQYF

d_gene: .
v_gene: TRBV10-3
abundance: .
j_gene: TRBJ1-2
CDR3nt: TGTGCCATCAGTGTGCAACTAGGGGGGCAAGCTAACTATGGCTACACCTTC
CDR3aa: CAISVQLGGQANYGYTF

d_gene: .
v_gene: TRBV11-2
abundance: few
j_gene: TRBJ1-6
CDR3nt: TGTGCCAGCAGTTCAAGGGGGGGACCTTCACCCCTCCACTTT
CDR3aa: CASSSRGGPSPLHF

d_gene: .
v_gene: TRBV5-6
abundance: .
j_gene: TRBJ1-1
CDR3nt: TGTGCCAGCAGAGCGGACCGGTACACTGAAGCTTTCTTT
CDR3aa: CASRADRYTEAFF

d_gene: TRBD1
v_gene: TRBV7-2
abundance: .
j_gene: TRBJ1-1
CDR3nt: TGTGCCAGCAGCCTCGGACAGGGGATGAACACTGAAGCTTTCTTT
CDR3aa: CASSLGQGMNTEAFF

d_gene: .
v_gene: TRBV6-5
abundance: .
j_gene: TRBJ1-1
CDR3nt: TGTGCCAGCAGTTACTCGGGGGCGCGGTCCGGGTACACTGAAGCTTTCTTT
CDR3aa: CASSYSGARSGYTEAFF

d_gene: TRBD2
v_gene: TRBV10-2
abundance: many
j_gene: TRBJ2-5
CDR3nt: TGCGCCAGCAAAGTCGGGGGGGCGGAGACCCAGTACTTC
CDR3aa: CASKVGGAETQYF

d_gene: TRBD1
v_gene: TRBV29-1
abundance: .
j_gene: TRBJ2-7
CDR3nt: TGCAGCGCTTACAGGGGGCGCCACGAGCAGTACTTC
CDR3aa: CSAYRGRHEQYF

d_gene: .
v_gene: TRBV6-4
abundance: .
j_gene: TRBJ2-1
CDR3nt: TGTGCCACGCAACCGACAGTGGGGGGTGAGCAGTTCTTC
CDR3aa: CATQPTVGGEQFF

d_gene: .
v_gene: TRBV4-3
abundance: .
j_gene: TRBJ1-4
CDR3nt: TGCGCCAGCAGCCAAGAGGGAAATAGGGATGGGGAAAAACTGTTTTTT
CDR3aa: CASSQEGNRDGEKLFF

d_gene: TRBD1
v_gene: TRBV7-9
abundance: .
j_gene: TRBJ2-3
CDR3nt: TGTGCCAGCAGCTATCTTTTCCGGGACAGGAGCACAGATACGCAGTATTTT
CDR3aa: CASSYLFRDRSTDTQYF

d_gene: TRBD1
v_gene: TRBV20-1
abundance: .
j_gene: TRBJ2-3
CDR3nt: TGCAGTGCTAGAGATGGCGTTGGACAGGACACAGATACGCAGTATTTT
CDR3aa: CSARDGVGQDTDTQYF

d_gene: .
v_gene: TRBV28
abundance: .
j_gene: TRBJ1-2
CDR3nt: TGTGCCAGCAGCTCCGGGGGCGGACCGTCCGCCTATGGCTACACCTTC
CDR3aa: CASSSGGGPSAYGYTF

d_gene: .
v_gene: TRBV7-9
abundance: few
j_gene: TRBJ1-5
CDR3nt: TGTGCCAGCAGCTTACTAGGCGGTCCCCAGCATTTT
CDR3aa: CASSLLGGPQHF

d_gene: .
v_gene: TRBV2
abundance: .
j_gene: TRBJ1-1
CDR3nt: TGTGCCAGCAGGCCACCTGAAGCTTTCTTT
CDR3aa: CASRPPEAFF

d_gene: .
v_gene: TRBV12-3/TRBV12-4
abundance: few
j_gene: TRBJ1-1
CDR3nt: TGTGCCAGCAGCGCGCAGGGGAGGGGAGTCCTCATGAACACTGAAGCTTTCTTT
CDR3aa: CASSAQGRGVLMNTEAFF

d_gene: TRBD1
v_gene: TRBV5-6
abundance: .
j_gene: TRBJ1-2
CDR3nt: TGTGCCAGCAGATTGACGGGGACAGGGGGGAACTATGGCTACACCTTC
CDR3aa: CASRLTGTGGNYGYTF

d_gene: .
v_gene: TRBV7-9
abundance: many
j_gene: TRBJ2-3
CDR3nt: TGTGCCAGCAGCCCTTCCTCGGTTAGCACAGATACGCAGTATTTT
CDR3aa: CASSPSSVSTDTQYF